Detailed here is one T cell receptor beta chain. Its antigen remains unidentified. Primers included in the PCR were 60 Vbeta and 13 Jbeta primers. Repertoires were generated with immunoSEQ multiplex PCR, while TCRdb's copy carries only in-frame clones and drops some. This sample has some 100,000 clones, with roughly 77% found just once. This CDR3 is built from 15 residues. V dropped 5 bases and J dropped 0 bases, with 13 bases sitting between them. In germline, CDR1 is MGHRA, CDR2 YSYEKL. These data originate in a study of cytomegalovirus exposure and HLA in healthy donors. Study results and caveats: Researchers counted roughly 160 TCR beta chains as cytomegalovirus-associated. Exclusion as indistinguishable affected some V segments, including TRBV6-2 and TRBV6-3.

This sequence was found in a woman aged 50 to 65 in good health and CMV-seropositive. Source material: PBMCs. The chain carries TRBV4-1 and TRBJ1-1, with D perhaps TRBD1 (6 bases). CDR3: CASSDPGGMNTEAFF. CDR3 nucleotides: TGCGCCAGCAGCGACCCGGGGGGCATGAACACTGAAGCTTTCTTT.